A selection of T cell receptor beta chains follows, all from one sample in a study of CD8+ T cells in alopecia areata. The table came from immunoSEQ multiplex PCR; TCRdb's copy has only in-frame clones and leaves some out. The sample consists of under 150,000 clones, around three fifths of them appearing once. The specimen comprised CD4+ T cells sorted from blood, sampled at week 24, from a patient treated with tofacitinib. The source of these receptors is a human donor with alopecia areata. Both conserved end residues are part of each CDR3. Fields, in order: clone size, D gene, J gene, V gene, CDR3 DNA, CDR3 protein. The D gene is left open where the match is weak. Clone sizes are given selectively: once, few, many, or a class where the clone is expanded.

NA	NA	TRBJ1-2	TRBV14	TGTGCCAGCAGCCAATCAGGCTATGGCTACACCTTC	CASSQSGYGYTF
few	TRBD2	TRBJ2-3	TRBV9	TGTGCCAGCAGCGGGAGCGGGGGGCGGTCAGATACGCAGTATTTT	CASSGSGGRSDTQYF
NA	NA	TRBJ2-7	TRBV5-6	TGTGCCAGCAGCTTGGAAGCCCGGGGCTTAGGCGAGCAGTACTTC	CASSLEARGLGEQYF
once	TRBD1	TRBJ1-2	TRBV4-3	TGCGCCAGCAGCCATGGGGACAGGGGGCATGGCTACACCTTC	CASSHGDRGHGYTF
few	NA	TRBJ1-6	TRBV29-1	TGCAGCGTTGAAGAAGGGGTTGATTCACCCCTCCACTTT	CSVEEGVDSPLHF
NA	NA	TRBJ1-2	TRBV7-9	TGTGCCAGCAGGGGACCGGAATATGGCTACACCTTC	CASRGPEYGYTF
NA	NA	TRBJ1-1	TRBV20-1	TGCAGTGCCGTGGGGAACACTGAAGCTTTCTTT	CSAVGNTEAFF
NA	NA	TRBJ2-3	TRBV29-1	TGCAGCGTTGAATTGGTTGGCGGCACAGATACGCAGTATTTT	CSVELVGGTDTQYF
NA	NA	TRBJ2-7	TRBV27	TGTGCCAGCAGTTCCCCCCGCGGGGGCCCATACGAGCAGTACTTC	CASSSPRGGPYEQYF
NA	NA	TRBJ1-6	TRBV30	TGTGCCTGGGGTATAGGGGGGGATTCACCCCTCCACTTT	CAWGIGGDSPLHF
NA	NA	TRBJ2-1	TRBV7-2	TGTGCCAGCAGCTTATCGGGTAACTCCTACAATGAGCAGTTCTTC	CASSLSGNSYNEQFF
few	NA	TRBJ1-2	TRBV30	TGTGCCTGGAGTGTAGCAGGGTTTTTGAGGGGCTACACCTTC	CAWSVAGFLRGYTF
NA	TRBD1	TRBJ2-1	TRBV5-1	TGCGCCAGCAGCTTGGTGGGGACAGCCGAGGGTGAGCAGTTCTTC	CASSLVGTAEGEQFF
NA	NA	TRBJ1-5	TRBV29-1	TGCAGCGTCTCGCATTCGTCGGATAGCAATCAGCCCCAGCATTTT	CSVSHSSDSNQPQHF
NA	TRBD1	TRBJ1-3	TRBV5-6	TGTGCCAGCAGCTTGGGACAGGGATTCTCTGGAAACACCATATATTTT	CASSLGQGFSGNTIYF
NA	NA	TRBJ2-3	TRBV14	TGTGCCAGCAGCCTTGTGGATACGCAGTATTTT	CASSLVDTQYF
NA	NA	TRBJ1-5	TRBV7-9	TGTGCCAGCAGCTTAGGCTATCAGCCCCAGCATTTT	CASSLGYQPQHF
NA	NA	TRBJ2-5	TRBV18	TGTGCCAGCGGCTGGACAGAAGAGACCCAGTACTTC	CASGWTEETQYF
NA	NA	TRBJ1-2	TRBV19	TGTGCCAGTAGTTCGGCTACCTGGGCGAGTGGCTACACCTTC	CASSSATWASGYTF
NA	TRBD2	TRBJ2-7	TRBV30	TGTGCCTGGAGTGTTATAGCGGGGCTTGGCGAGCAGTACTTC	CAWSVIAGLGEQYF
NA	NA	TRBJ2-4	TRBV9	TGTGCCAGCAGCCCCCGTGCAGGACGGGACAAAAACATTCAGTACTTC	CASSPRAGRDKNIQYF
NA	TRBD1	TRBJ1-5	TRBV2	TGTGCCAGCAGCGGGACAGGGGTAGGGCAGCCCCAGCATTTT	CASSGTGVGQPQHF
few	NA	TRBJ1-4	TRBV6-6	TGTGCCAGCACCCCAGACCTGGATGGGGATGAAAAACTGTTTTTT	CASTPDLDGDEKLFF
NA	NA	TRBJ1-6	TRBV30	TGTGCCTGGAGCACATTGACATCGAGGAATTCACCCCTCCACTTT	CAWSTLTSRNSPLHF
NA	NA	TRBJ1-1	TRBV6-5	TGTGCCAGCAGTTACTCCCGGGCAGGGAGGGGCACTGAAGCTTTCTTT	CASSYSRAGRGTEAFF
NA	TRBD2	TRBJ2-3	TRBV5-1	TGCGCCAGCAGCCCCCGCGGTAGCGGGGGATCAGATACGCAGTATTTT	CASSPRGSGGSDTQYF
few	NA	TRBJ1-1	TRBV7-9	TGTGCCAGCAGCTTATCCGGTTTGGGCACTGAAGCTTTCTTT	CASSLSGLGTEAFF
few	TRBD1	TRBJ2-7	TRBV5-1	TGCGCCAGCAGCTTTGACGCAGGGGGCTACGAGCAGTACTTC	CASSFDAGGYEQYF
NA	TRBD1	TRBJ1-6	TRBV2	TGTGCCAGCGGAGCCGGACAGGGGAATTCACCCCTCCACTTT	CASGAGQGNSPLHF
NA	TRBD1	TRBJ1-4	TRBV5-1	TGCGCCAGCAGCTTCGGACAGGGCACAACTAATGAAAAACTGTTTTTT	CASSFGQGTTNEKLFF
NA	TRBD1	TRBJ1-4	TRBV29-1	TGCAGCGCAGGGGGCTTGGATGAAAAACTGTTTTTT	CSAGGLDEKLFF
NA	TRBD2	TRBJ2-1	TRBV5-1	TGCGCCAGCAGCTTGGGGACATCTAGCGGGGGGCTCGATGAGCAGTTCTTC	CASSLGTSSGGLDEQFF
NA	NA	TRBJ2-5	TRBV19	TGTGCCAGTAGTATAAGTCGGCACCAAGAGACCCAGTACTTC	CASSISRHQETQYF
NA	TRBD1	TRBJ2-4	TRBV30	TGTGCCGCCAACAGGGGGCTTGCCAAAAACATTCAGTACTTC	CAANRGLAKNIQYF
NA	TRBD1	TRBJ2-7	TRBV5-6	TGTGCCAGCAGGCTGACAGGGGAGAGGTACGAGCAGTACTTC	CASRLTGERYEQYF
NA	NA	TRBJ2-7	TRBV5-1	TGCGCCAGCAGCCAACCGAGCTCCTACGAGCAGTACTTC	CASSQPSSYEQYF
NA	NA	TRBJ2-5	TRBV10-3	TGTGCCATCAGTGAAGCTGAGACCCAGTACTTC	CAISEAETQYF
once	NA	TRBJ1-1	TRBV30	TGTGCCTGGAAGCGGGGGAACACTGAAGCTTTCTTT	CAWKRGNTEAFF
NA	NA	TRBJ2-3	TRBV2	TGTGCCAGCAGTGAGGGGAGCACAGATACGCAGTATTTT	CASSEGSTDTQYF
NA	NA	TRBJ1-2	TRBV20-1	TGCAGTCTCAAGCAGAGCTATGGCTACACCTTC	CSLKQSYGYTF
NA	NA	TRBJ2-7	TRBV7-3	TGTGCCAGCAGCGCGACAGCAGACTACGAGCAGTACTTC	CASSATADYEQYF